This TCR beta chain derives from a study of read filtering for tumor transcriptome and immune sequencing. Study details: Whole-transcriptome libraries were prepared after DNase treatment. RNA-seq yielded only 85 to 1273 TCR reads, IR-seq about 4 to 11 million.

The library was built from roughly 400 ng RNA with molecular barcoded adaptors for alpha/delta and beta/gamma chains. TCRdb ran MiXCR on the reads and lists one entry per CDR3 protein. The top ten hold approximately 14% of the sample, which has 45,000 to 55,000 distinct CDR3 sequences, 12% seen once. This clonotype was observed at least ten times. This receptor was obtained from a donor at least 40 years old with multiple myeloma. Sequenced material: a population of CD138-negative cells sorted from bone marrow.

CDR3 region: CASSPQSYGYTF. In DNA, the CDR3 is TGTGCCAGCAGCCCCCAGTCGTATGGCTACACCTTC. V gene TRBV7-9 combines with J gene TRBJ1-2; no clear D gene. Germline V lookup: CDR1 SEHNR, CDR2 FQNEAQ (reference sequence). The CDR3 totals 12 residues. The germline V and J ends were trimmed by 5 bases and 5 bases, with 9 bases remaining between them.